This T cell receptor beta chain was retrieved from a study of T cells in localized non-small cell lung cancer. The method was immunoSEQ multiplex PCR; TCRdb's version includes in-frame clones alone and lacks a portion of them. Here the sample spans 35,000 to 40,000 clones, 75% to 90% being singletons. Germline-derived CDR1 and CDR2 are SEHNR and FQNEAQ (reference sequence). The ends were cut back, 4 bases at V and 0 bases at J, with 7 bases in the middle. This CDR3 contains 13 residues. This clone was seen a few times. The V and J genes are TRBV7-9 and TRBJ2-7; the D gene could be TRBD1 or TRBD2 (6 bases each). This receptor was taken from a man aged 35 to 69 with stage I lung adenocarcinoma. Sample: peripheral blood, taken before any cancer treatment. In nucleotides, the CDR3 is TGTGCCAGCAGCTGGGGGGCCTCCTACGAGCAGTACTTC. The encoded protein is CASSWGASYEQYF.